This T cell receptor beta chain was captured by sequencing in a study of cytomegalovirus exposure and HLA in healthy donors. Study-wide findings and caveats: Looking again later, the authors saw that most CMV-associated TCR beta chains seemed HLA-restricted. A later analysis appeared to link common viral pathogens to several of the most significant clusters.

This PCR relied on a set of 60 Vbeta primers and 13 Jbeta primers. Repertoires were generated with immunoSEQ multiplex PCR, while TCRdb's copy carries only in-frame clones and drops some. The sample consists of 140,000 to 150,000 clones, over 60% of them appearing once. Comment on this clone: Antigen specificity is unknown.

Sequencing was done on a sample of PBMCs. The sequence was obtained from a middle-aged man in good health and CMV-seropositive.

CDR3 in amino acids: CASSLGTVNTEAFF. The DNA for the CDR3 is TGCGCCAGCAGCTTGGGGACAGTTAACACTGAAGCTTTCTTT. The V and J genes are TRBV5-1 and TRBJ1-1, with D possibly matching TRBD1 (6 bases). Germline assignment: CDR1 SGHRS and CDR2 YFSETQ. The ends were cut back, 0 bases at V and 2 bases at J, with 8 bases in the middle. This CDR3 has 14 residues. The full variable domain, rest sourced from reference TRBV5-1 and TRBJ1-1, is KAGVTQTPRYLIKTRGQQVTLSCSPISGHRSVSWYQQTPGQGLQFLFEYFSETQRNKGNFPGRFSGRQFSNSRSEMNVSTLELGDSALYLCASSLGTVNTEAFFGQGTRLTVV.